This T cell receptor beta chain was sequenced during a study of blood T cell repertoires in COVID-19. As handled by the study authors: Estimation of nucleated cell counts was performed using reference gene primer amplification. Here immunoSEQ multiplex PCR was the method, and the copy in TCRdb shows in-frame clones only, minus some. V, J and clone size are taken as reported in that table, and D and trimming were inferred from the DNA itself. The sample has approximately 400,000 clones; approximately 89% are singletons. The CDR3 is 15 residues long. Germline CDR1 and CDR2: LNHNV and YYDKDF (reference sequence). The trim removed 0 bases at V and 5 bases at J, leaving 4 bases unmatched. It was within 2 weeks before study entry that exposed participants met a COVID-19 case.

Sample: PBMCs or T cells enriched from blood (not recorded which). The receptor was isolated from a woman aged 40 to 50 who had been exposed to COVID-19. The chain joins TRBV15 to TRBJ2-5; 9 bases are shared with TRBD2. The CDR3 DNA reads as TGTGCCACCAGCAGAGAAGCTAGCGGGGACGAGACCCAGTACTTC. The encoded protein is CATSREASGDETQYF.